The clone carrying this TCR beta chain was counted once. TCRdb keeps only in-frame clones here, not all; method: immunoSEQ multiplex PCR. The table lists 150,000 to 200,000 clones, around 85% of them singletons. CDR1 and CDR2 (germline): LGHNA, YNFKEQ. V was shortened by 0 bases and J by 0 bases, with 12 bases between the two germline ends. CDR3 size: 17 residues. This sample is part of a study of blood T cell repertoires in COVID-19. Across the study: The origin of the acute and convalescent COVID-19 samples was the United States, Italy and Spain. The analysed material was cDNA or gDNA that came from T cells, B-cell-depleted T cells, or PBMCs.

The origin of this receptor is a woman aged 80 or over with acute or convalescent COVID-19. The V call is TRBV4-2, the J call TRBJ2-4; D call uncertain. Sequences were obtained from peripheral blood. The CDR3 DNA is TGTGCCAGCAGCCAAGAACTGCCCACCGAAGCCAAAAACATTCAGTACTTC. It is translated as CASSQELPTEAKNIQYF.